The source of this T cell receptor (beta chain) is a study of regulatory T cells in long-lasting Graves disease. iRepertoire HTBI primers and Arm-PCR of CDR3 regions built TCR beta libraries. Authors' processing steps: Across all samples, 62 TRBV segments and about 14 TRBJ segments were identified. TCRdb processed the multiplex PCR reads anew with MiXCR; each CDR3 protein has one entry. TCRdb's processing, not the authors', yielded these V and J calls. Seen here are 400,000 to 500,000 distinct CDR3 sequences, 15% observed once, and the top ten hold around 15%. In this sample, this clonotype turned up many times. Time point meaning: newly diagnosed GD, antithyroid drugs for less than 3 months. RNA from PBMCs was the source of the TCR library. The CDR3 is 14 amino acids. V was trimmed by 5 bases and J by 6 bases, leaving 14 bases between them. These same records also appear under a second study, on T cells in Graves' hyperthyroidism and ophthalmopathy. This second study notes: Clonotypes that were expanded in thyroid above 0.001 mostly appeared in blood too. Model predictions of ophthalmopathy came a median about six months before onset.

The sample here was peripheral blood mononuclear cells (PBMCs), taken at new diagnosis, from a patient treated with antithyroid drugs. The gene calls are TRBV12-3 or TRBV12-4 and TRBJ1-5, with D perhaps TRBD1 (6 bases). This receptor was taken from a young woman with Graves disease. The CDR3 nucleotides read TGTGCCAGCAGTATGGACAGAGTGGCTCAGCCCCAGCATTTT. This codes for CASSMDRVAQPQHF.